The clone carrying this T cell receptor beta chain has more than one count but fewer than ten. The antigen remains unidentified. The data derive from a study of neoadjuvant anti-PD-1 for oral cavity cancer. Study in general: Before surgery, most patients got three to four biweekly 3 mg/kg nivolumab doses.

Here immunoSEQ multiplex PCR was the method, and the copy in TCRdb shows in-frame clones only, minus some. The sample lists 63,000 or so clones; 85% to 90% were seen once. CDR1 SGHRS and CDR2 YFSETQ come from the germline V gene. After removal of 1 base from V and 7 bases from J, the junction contained 3 bases not matched to a gene. This CDR3 spans 15 amino acids. Specified time point: after neoadjuvant nivolumab, at surgical resection. The study's findings and limits: Higher pretreatment Treg/Th17 ratios tracked higher pretreatment blood clonality.

The receptor's source is a person between 35 and 79 years old with oral cavity squamous cell carcinoma. Here the sequenced sample was PBMCs, taken after nivolumab (anti-PD-1) treatment. This rearrangement joins TRBV5-1 to TRBJ2-1; 12 bases agree with TRBD2. This chain's CDR3 is CASSLTSGRPNEQFF. The CDR3 nucleotides are TGCGCCAGCAGCTTGACTAGCGGGAGGCCTAATGAGCAGTTCTTC.